Following are 18 T cell receptor beta chains from one sample sequenced in a study of blood T cells in healthy people across ages. A second about 7 to 12 cycle PCR used barcoded and J-beta primers. A single record per CDR3 protein comes from TCRdb applying MiXCR to the 5' RACE reads. The table includes roughly 720,000 distinct CDR3 sequences, roughly 50% detected once. The sample consisted of blood. All receptors derive from a man aged 80 or over in good health.

This clonotype was seen only a few times. The V call is TRBV27, the J call TRBJ2-1, with 13 bases matching TRBD2. The V and J ends lost 5 bases and 6 bases, in that order; junction bases with no gene match: 7. CDR1 and CDR2 from the germline V gene are MNHEY and SMNVEV (reference sequence). CDR3 length equals 16 residues. The CDR3 DNA sequence: TGTGCCAGCAGTAAACCGGGACTAGCGGGATTCAATGAGCAGTTCTTC. This sequence encodes CASSKPGLAGFNEQFF.

This clonotype has just a few counts. The CDR3 bases are TGTGCCAGCAGTTACCTTGCAGGATCGGGCAATCAGCCCCAGCATTTT. Its protein is CASSYLAGSGNQPQHF. The V gene is TRBV6-2 or TRBV6-3, the J gene TRBJ1-5; D not resolved. Trimming took 2 bases from V and 2 from J, leaving 13 bases between them. The CDR3 has 16 amino acids. Germline loops: CDR1 MNHEY, CDR2 SVGEGT.

The rearrangement links TRBV12-3 or TRBV12-4 to TRBJ2-6; TRBD1 agrees at 9 bases. V lost 3 bases and J lost 0; bases outside the gene matches: 6. This CDR3 has 18 amino acids. The CDR3 sequence: CASSFPGDRDSGANVLTF. DNA of the CDR3: TGTGCCAGCAGTTTCCCCGGGGACAGGGACTCTGGGGCCAACGTCCTGACTTTC.

This chain links TRBV4-3 with TRBJ2-3; D remains unclear. Germline CDR1 reads LGHNA; CDR2 reads YSLEER. The V gene lost 5 bases and the J gene lost 0 bases, with 12 bases spanning the gap. The CDR3 totals 15 residues. CDR3 sequence reads: CASSSTPPSTDTQYF. The CDR3 nucleotides are TGCGCCAGCAGCTCAACTCCACCTAGCACAGATACGCAGTATTTT.

The rearrangement uses TRBV2 and TRBJ2-7, with D possibly matching TRBD1 (6 bases). This CDR3 has 14 amino acids. The germline gives CDR1 SNHLY, CDR2 FYNNEI. V was cut by 2 bases and J by 2 bases, with 10 bases left in between. CDR3 region: CASSEQGSAYEQYF. CDR3 coding DNA: TGTGCCAGCAGTGAACAGGGGAGCGCCTACGAGCAGTACTTC.

CDR3 protein: CASSEVVDNEKLFF. In DNA, the CDR3 is TGCGCCAGCAGCGAGGTAGTAGATAACGAAAAACTGTTTTTT. This chain connects TRBV4-1 to TRBJ1-4; no clear D gene. CDR3 length: 14 residues. V lost 5 bases to trimming and J lost 8 bases, with 15 bases between them. Germline lookup yields CDR1 MGHRA and CDR2 YSYEKL.

This clonotype has a handful of counts. The J gene is TRBJ2-7, the V gene TRBV20-1, with TRBD2 as a possible D gene (5 bases). Germline CDR1 reads DFQATT; CDR2 reads SNEGSKA (reference sequence). The CDR3 runs 14 residues. Trimming left V 6 bases short and J 4 bases short, with 19 bases between. CDR3 DNA sequence: TGCAGTGCCGAAGCTGGGAGTTTGAAGTACGAGCAGTACTTC. Translating it yields CSAEAGSLKYEQYF.

The V and J genes are TRBV6-5 and TRBJ2-5, with D possibly TRBD2 on 6 matching bases. The V end was cut by 10 bases, the J end by 5 bases, with 11 bases between. CDR3 length equals 11 residues. The germline gives CDR1 MNHEY, CDR2 SVGAGI. CDR3: CATIRGETQYF. The CDR3 DNA reads TGTGCCACCATACGGGGGGAGACCCAGTACTTC.

Regarding this clonotype: No DNA is shown, since the ends of the CDR3 on it are uncertain; the CDR3 is the one TCRdb lists. The V gene is TRBV9, the J gene TRBJ2-6. From its first to its last residue, the CDR3 has 17 amino acids. Germline loops: CDR1 SGDLS, CDR2 YYNGEE. CDR3 sequence reads: CASSVASFGNGANVLTF.

The CDR3 DNA follows: TGTGCCAGCAGCCATCGCAGTACTAGACAGGGGGGATCGGAGACCCAGTACTTC. Translated: CASSHRSTRQGGSETQYF. V usage is TRBV3-1 and J usage is TRBJ2-5; TRBD1 matches 9 bases. V was clipped by 3 bases and J by 5 bases; unmatched bases: 16. CDR3 length equals 18 residues. Per the germline V gene, CDR1 is LGHDT and CDR2 is YNNKEL (reference sequence).

J is TRBJ2-5 and V is TRBV20-1; D perhaps matches TRBD2 (6 bases). The ends were cut back, 5 bases at V and 5 bases at J, with 12 bases in the middle. The CDR3 has 12 residues. Germline assignment: CDR1 DFQATT and CDR2 SNEGSKA (reference sequence). The CDR3 DNA follows: TGCAGTGCTCAGAGCCGGGGGGAGACCCAGTACTTC. It encodes CSAQSRGETQYF.

This clonotype was seen a handful of times. The chain employs TRBV27 and TRBJ2-3, with a possible D match to TRBD2 (6 bases). Between the trimmed V and J ends, which lost 6 bases and 9 bases, there was a span of 10 bases. The germline V gene encodes CDR1 MNHEY and CDR2 SMNVEV (reference sequence). CDR3 length: 11 amino acids. CDR3 coding DNA: TGTGCCAGCAGAGCGGGCTTGACGCAGTATTTT. This encodes CASRAGLTQYF.

The J gene is TRBJ2-3, the V gene TRBV3-1; no clear D gene. With 1 base removed from V and 14 bases from J, the gap between germline ends came to 16 bases. Germline CDR1 LGHDT, CDR2 YNNKEL (reference sequence). The CDR3 spans 13 residues. CDR3 amino acids: CASSQGQVGDAYF. The CDR3 nucleotides read TGTGCCAGCAGCCAAGGCCAAGTCGGAGACGCGTATTTT.

The sample holds a few counts of this clonotype. The chain uses TRBV7-6 and TRBJ2-3; no definite D call. There are 15 residues in the CDR3. The ends were cut back, 1 base at V and 0 bases at J, with 8 bases in the middle. Germline-derived CDR1 and CDR2 are SGHVS and FNYEAQ. The CDR3 loop reads CASSLGWSSTDTQYF. The CDR3 DNA is TGTGCCAGCAGCTTAGGATGGTCTAGCACAGATACGCAGTATTTT.

This clonotype occurred once. This chain uses TRBV20-1 with TRBJ2-7; D gene unclear. The germline V gene has CDR1 DFQATT and CDR2 SNEGSKA (reference sequence). The CDR3 sequence is 12 residues long. The germline V and J ends were trimmed by 0 bases and 6 bases, with 9 bases remaining between them. The chain's CDR3 is CSARDVGVEQYF. As DNA, the CDR3 is TGCAGTGCTAGAGATGTTGGCGTCGAGCAGTACTTC.

This clonotype came up a few times. The chain has TRBV6-2 or TRBV6-3 and TRBJ2-7; D is undetermined. Germline assignment: CDR1 MNHEY and CDR2 SVGEGT. The V gene lost 8 bases and the J gene lost 4 bases, with 15 bases spanning the gap. The CDR3 is made up of 13 amino acids. CDR3 DNA: TGTGCCAGCTTCAGAGAAGGGTTATACGAGCAGTACTTC. Translated, it gives CASFREGLYEQYF.

This clonotype was detected many times. The rearrangement links TRBV6-2 or TRBV6-3 to TRBJ2-4, with D possibly being TRBD2 (6 bases). Trimming shortened V by 4 bases and J by 13 bases, and 17 bases separated the two germline ends. Germline V CDR1 and CDR2: MNHEY, SVGEGT. This CDR3 has 13 amino acids. The CDR3 reads CASSLFFPGEQYF. The DNA for the CDR3 is TGTGCCAGCAGTTTATTCTTTCCGGGGGAGCAGTACTTC.

This rearrangement joins TRBV3-1 to TRBJ2-3; D is possibly TRBD1 (6 bases). CDR1 LGHDT and CDR2 YNNKEL come from the germline V gene (reference sequence). V lost 4 bases, J lost 7 bases, and 18 bases lay in between. This CDR3 has 15 amino acids. The CDR3 here is CASSLIPGARNTQYF. The CDR3 bases are TGTGCCAGCAGCCTCATCCCAGGGGCAAGGAATACGCAGTATTTT.